One sample yielded the 4 T cell receptor beta chains listed below, sequenced in a study of neurological immune-mediated disorders. TCRdb reprocessed the 5' RACE reads with MiXCR, giving one entry per CDR3 protein. The table has 55,000 to 65,000 distinct CDR3 sequences, around 3.8% seen once. The material sequenced was PBMCs. The receptors come from a woman in her fifties or sixties with multiple sclerosis.

This clonotype appeared many times. The rearrangement uses TRBV20-1 and TRBJ2-7; the D gene could be TRBD1 or TRBD2 (5 bases each). This CDR3 comprises 17 residues. The germline V gene has CDR1 DFQATT and CDR2 SNEGSKA (reference sequence). V lost 1 base and J 6 bases, leaving 25 bases between the germline ends. The CDR3 is CSARGIDWGSDRGEQYF. The CDR3 DNA follows: TGCAGTGCTAGAGGGATTGACTGGGGGAGTGATAGAGGCGAGCAGTACTTC.

This clonotype showed up many times. The chain has TRBV12-3 or TRBV12-4 and TRBJ1-2; 9 bases match TRBD1. The ends lost 6 bases at V and 2 bases at J; junction bases unmatched: 7. The CDR3 is 15 amino acids. CDR3 loop: CASSLTGGENYGYTF. The CDR3 DNA reads as TGTGCCAGCAGCCTGACAGGGGGTGAGAACTATGGCTACACCTTC.

In its sample, this clonotype was seen many times. The rearrangement uses TRBV6-6 and TRBJ2-1; D not certain. Trimming took 5 bases from V and 0 from J, leaving 5 bases between them. Germline CDR1 MNHNY, CDR2 SVGAGI (reference sequence). The CDR3 consists of 13 residues. CDR3 nucleotides: TGTGCCAGCAGTGGGGACTCCTACAATGAGCAGTTCTTC. It encodes CASSGDSYNEQFF.

This clonotype was recorded at least ten times. CDR3 sequence reads: CASSQLTGREDTEAFF. DNA of the CDR3: TGCGCCAGCAGCCAGCTTACAGGGAGAGAAGACACTGAAGCTTTCTTT. The V gene is TRBV4-3, the J gene TRBJ1-1; D may be TRBD1 (6 bases). The CDR3 has 16 residues. Deletions cut 3 bases from V and 3 bases from J, with 17 bases between. Germline assignment: CDR1 LGHNA and CDR2 YSLEER.